This T cell receptor (beta chain) appears in the sequencing data of a study of shared clonotypes between healthy human individuals. Study-level background: Donors, aged 18 to 49, were a couple of women and three men.

CD45RO negativity and positive selection for CCR7 defined naive CD8 cells, a population that excluded terminally differentiated effector memory CD45RA+ cells. The protocol was immunoSEQ multiplex PCR, while the TCRdb copy is restricted to in-frame clones and leaves out a portion. The sample yields about 2.2 million clones, roughly 93% seen once. The germline CDR1 and CDR2 sequences are MDHEN and SYDVKM. This CDR3 is built from 12 residues. Study-level results: Blood was the sole source, and tissue repertoires probably differ. Sharing of clonotypes among donors was expected to vary with sequencing depth.

Worth noting for this clone: What it binds is not known.

This TCR came from a young man in good health. Some clones in this sample may be carry-over from other donors' samples. The V call is TRBV28, the J call TRBJ2-5; D is unresolved. The DNA end lines up better with TRBJ2-7; the J call may be wrong. Sequences were obtained from naive CD8+ T cells from PBMCs. CDR3 protein: CASSAPVYEQYF. CDR3 sequence (DNA): TGTGCCAGCAGCGCACCAGTCTACGAGCAGTACTTC.